This T cell receptor (beta chain) was found in a study of technical replicates of blood from several donors. TCRdb's table, derived via immunoSEQ multiplex PCR, lists solely in-frame clones and lacks some. The sample records 85,000 to 90,000 clones, less than 95% being singletons. The CDR3 consists of 14 residues. The V and J ends lost 7 bases and 5 bases respectively, with 17 bases between them. Sequencing was performed on T cells isolated from PBMCs. This clonotype originated in a human donor in good health. The V gene is TRBV23-1, the J gene TRBJ2-5, with D tentatively TRBD2 (7 bases). TRBV23-1 is identified as an open reading frame with a role that is uncertain. CDR3 sequence (DNA): TGCGCCAGCACCCTGGGAGGGGGAGGGGAGACCCAGTACTTC. This translates into CASTLGGGGETQYF.